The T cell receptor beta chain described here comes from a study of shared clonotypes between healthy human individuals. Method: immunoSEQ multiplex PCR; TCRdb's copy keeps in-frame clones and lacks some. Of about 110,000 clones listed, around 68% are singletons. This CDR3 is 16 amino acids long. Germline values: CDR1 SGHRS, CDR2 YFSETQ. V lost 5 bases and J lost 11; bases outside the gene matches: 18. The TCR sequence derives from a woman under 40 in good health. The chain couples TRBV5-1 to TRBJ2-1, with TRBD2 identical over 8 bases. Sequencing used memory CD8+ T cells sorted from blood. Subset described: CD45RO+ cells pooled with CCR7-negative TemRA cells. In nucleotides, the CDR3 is TGCGCCAGCAGACCGTTCGGAGCGGGAGATTCTATTAAGCAGTTCTTC. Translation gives CASRPFGAGDSIKQFF.